This T cell receptor (beta chain) was recovered during a study of CD8 T cells in ankylosing spondylitis. General study findings and limits: Disease-linked clones bore a CD8+ phenotype and were relatively rare in peripheral blood. Significantly higher representation of disease-linked clones was reported for matched ankylosing spondylitis synovial fluid. In synovial fluid and blood from reactive arthritis, some motif variants were previously reported. Ankylosing spondylitis blood seemed to carry a telltale TCR beta motif made of eight or nine highly homologous variants.

Making use of molecular barcodes, quantitative 5'-RACE generated TCR beta libraries. MiXCR, run by TCRdb on the 5' RACE reads, gives a single entry per CDR3 protein. The sample records about 450,000 distinct CDR3 sequences, about 25% being singletons. There are 14 residues in the CDR3. V dropped 6 bases and J dropped 6 bases, with 15 bases sitting between them. Germline CDR1 and CDR2: SNHLY and FYNNEI. This clonotype was counted once. Its antigen is currently unknown. The chain links TRBV2 to TRBJ2-1; tentative D call: TRBD2 (8 bases). The source is a male donor with ankylosing spondylitis. Sequenced sample: blood, either unsorted or a sorted T cell fraction (not recorded which). For the CDR3, the DNA is TGTGCCAGCAGATCCAGGGGGACTAGCAATGAGCAGTTCTTC. Translation gives CASRSRGTSNEQFF.